The next 29 T cell receptor beta chains were all read from a single sample in a study of cytomegalovirus exposure and HLA in healthy donors. It was with 60 Vbeta and 13 Jbeta primers that the PCR ran. The data were produced by immunoSEQ multiplex PCR, yet TCRdb's version contains in-frame clones alone and is incomplete. The table records around 120,000 clones, around 60% of them present only once. Material for sequencing was PBMCs. The receptors stem from a man aged 25 to 45 in good health and CMV-seropositive.

This chain joins TRBV6-5 and TRBJ1-2; D is undetermined. This CDR3 is built from 14 residues. Deletions cut 0 bases from V and 8 bases from J, with 13 bases between. The germline CDR1 and CDR2 sequences are MNHEY and SVGAGI. The CDR3 protein is CASSYSESSKGYTF. DNA of the CDR3: TGTGCCAGCAGTTACTCGGAGAGCTCGAAGGGCTACACCTTC.

This clone was recorded once. This rearrangement joins TRBV7-2 to TRBJ2-1; TRBD2 matches 8 bases. With 5 bases clipped from V and 4 bases from J, the junction kept 7 bases outside the gene matches. CDR3 size: 15 residues. Germline assignment: CDR1 SGHTA and CDR2 FQGNSA. The CDR3, as DNA: TGTGCCAGCAGCCAGACGGCTAGCGGGTACAATGAGCAGTTCTTC. This codes for CASSQTASGYNEQFF.

The chain couples TRBV14 to TRBJ2-3; TRBD2 aligns across 8 bases. The germline V gene encodes CDR1 SGHDN and CDR2 FVKESK. V lost 6 bases and J lost 3; bases outside the gene matches: 8. CDR3 length: 15 residues. The CDR3 here is CASREGSGATDTQYF. The CDR3 DNA reads TGTGCCAGCAGGGAAGGTAGCGGGGCAACAGATACGCAGTATTTT.

The chain is built from TRBV15 and TRBJ2-7; 7 nucleotides line up with TRBD1. V was pared by 3 bases and J by 7 bases, with 3 bases of the junction left unmatched. The CDR3 loop spans 12 amino acids. In germline, CDR1 is LNHNV, CDR2 YYDKDF (reference sequence). CDR3 region: CATSSRGKEQYF. The CDR3 DNA is TGTGCCACCAGCAGCAGGGGGAAGGAGCAGTACTTC.

This chain uses TRBV6-1 with TRBJ1-1; D gene unclear. The CDR3 has 15 amino acids. V was pared by 3 bases and J by 0 bases, with 11 bases between. Germline V lookup: CDR1 MNHNS, CDR2 SASEGT. As DNA, the CDR3 is TGTGCCAGCAGTGATCATCACAAAATGAACACTGAAGCTTTCTTT. It yields the protein CASSDHHKMNTEAFF.

This clone was observed a handful of times. The chain links TRBV9 to TRBJ2-2; TRBD2 matches at 12 bases. The CDR3 runs to 18 residues. Germline values: CDR1 SGDLS, CDR2 YYNGEE. The J segment lost 5 bases and the V segment lost 3 bases, leaving 11 bases of the junction unmatched. CDR3 in DNA: TGTGCCAGCAGCGCAGTCGGGTCACTAGCGGGGGGAACCGGGGAGCTGTTTTTT. Translated, it gives CASSAVGSLAGGTGELFF.

The chain carries TRBV13 and TRBJ2-1; D is possibly TRBD2 (6 bases). The CDR3 is 14 amino acids. Germline V gene data show CDR1 as PRHDT and CDR2 as FYEKMQ (reference sequence). V was pared by 8 bases and J by 7 bases, with 18 bases between. This CDR3 reads CASRGKKADNEQFF. The CDR3 DNA reads as TGTGCCAGCCGGGGGAAGAAAGCGGATAATGAGCAGTTCTTC.

The chain is built from TRBV6-4 and TRBJ2-1, with D tentatively TRBD2 (6 bases). Trimming took off 5 bases at V and 1 base at J, with 12 bases between the two ends. The CDR3 length is 15 residues. The germline V gene has CDR1 MRHNA and CDR2 SNTAGT. CDR3 nucleotide sequence: TGTGCCAGCAGTCCCGACGGGGGATCCTACAATGAGCAGTTCTTC. Its protein product is CASSPDGGSYNEQFF.

This clone was counted a few times. The chain has TRBV30 and TRBJ2-1; 7 nucleotides align to TRBD2. The germline V gene encodes CDR1 GTSNPN and CDR2 SVGIG (reference sequence). This CDR3 has 14 amino acids. Trimming removed 3 bases from V and 5 bases from J; junction bases left unmatched: 7. The DNA of the CDR3 is TGTGCCTGGAGAGTCTTGGGGGGGGACAATGAGCAGTTCTTC. As protein: CAWRVLGGDNEQFF.

This clone appeared a few times. This chain links TRBV10-3 with TRBJ2-1, with D possibly matching TRBD2 (6 bases). The length of the CDR3 is 14 residues. Germline V lookup: CDR1 ENHRY, CDR2 SYGVKD. V lost 7 bases, J lost 4 bases, and 14 bases lay in between. The CDR3 DNA reads TGTGCCATCACCTCCGGCGGGGTATACAATGAGCAGTTCTTC. This codes for CAITSGGVYNEQFF.

This chain links TRBV30 with TRBJ1-3, with no clear D. With 3 bases removed from V and 4 bases from J, the gap between germline ends came to 10 bases. In germline, CDR1 is GTSNPN, CDR2 SVGIG (reference sequence). This CDR3 has 13 residues. The DNA of the CDR3 is TGTGCCTGGAGCGACGGAGCCGGAAACACCATATATTTT. It is translated as CAWSDGAGNTIYF.

This clone was recorded only once. The chain recombines TRBV18 with TRBJ2-5; D gene unclear. Germline V gene sequence: CDR1 KGHSH, CDR2 LQKENI. The CDR3 loop spans 13 amino acids. V was clipped by 2 bases and J by 3 bases, with 7 bases between them. CDR3 sequence: CASSPRSKETQYF. DNA for the CDR3: TGTGCCAGCTCACCAAGGAGCAAAGAGACCCAGTACTTC. Looking up the rest from reference TRBV18 and TRBJ2-5 gives the full variable domain: NAGVMQNPRHLVRRRGQEARLRCSPMKGHSHVYWYRQLPEEGLKFMVYLQKENIIDESGMPKERFSAEFPKEGPSILRIQQVVRGDSAAYFCASSPRSKETQYFGPGTRLLVL.

The chain combines TRBV5-6 with TRBJ2-1; 14 bases agree with TRBD2. J was trimmed by 4 bases and V by 3 bases; bases with no gene match: 6. The CDR3 totals 17 residues. In germline, CDR1 is SGHDT, CDR2 YYEEEE. In nucleotides, the CDR3 is TGTGCCAGCAGCTATGGACTAGCGGGGGGAGGTTACAATGAGCAGTTCTTC. It yields the protein CASSYGLAGGGYNEQFF. Supplemented by reference TRBV5-6 and TRBJ2-1, the full variable domain reads DAGVTQSPTHLIKTRGQQVTLRCSPKSGHDTVSWYQQALGQGPQFIFQYYEEEERQRGNFPDRFSGHQFPNYSSELNVNALLLGDSALYLCASSYGLAGGGYNEQFFGPGTRLTVL.

The rearrangement joins TRBV7-2 to TRBJ1-2, with no clear D. The length of the CDR3 is 14 residues. Trimming removed 3 bases from V and 8 bases from J, with 16 bases in between. Germline CDR1 SGHTA, CDR2 FQGNSA. The CDR3 bases are TGTGCCAGCAGCTTCAACAGTGAGGGAGCGGGCTACACCTTC. It encodes CASSFNSEGAGYTF.

Only a few counts were recorded for this clone. The gene calls are TRBV6-1 and TRBJ2-3, with 9 bases lining up with TRBD1. Germline values: CDR1 MNHNS, CDR2 SASEGT. V trimming: 7 bases; J trimming: 5 bases; junction bases outside the gene matches: 10. CDR3 size: 15 residues. The DNA for the CDR3 is TGTGCCAGCACTGAGGGACAGGGAGCGGTAGATACGCAGTATTTT. It translates to CASTEGQGAVDTQYF.

V usage is TRBV29-1 and J usage is TRBJ1-1; 10 bases fit TRBD1. The CDR3 is 14 amino acids. Germline values: CDR1 SQVTM, CDR2 ANQGSEA. V lost 7 bases, J lost 5 bases, and 10 bases stayed unmatched. CDR3 sequence: CSAINRDRGTEAFF. As DNA, the CDR3 is TGCAGCGCTATTAACCGGGACAGGGGAACTGAAGCTTTCTTT. Combining the CDR3 with reference TRBV29-1 and TRBJ1-1 gives the whole variable domain SAVISQKPSRDICQRGTSLTIQCQVDSQVTMMFWYRQQPGQSLTLIATANQGSEATYESGFVIDKFPISRPNLTFSTLTVSNMSPEDSSIYLCSAINRDRGTEAFFGQGTRLTVV.

The chain has TRBV27 and TRBJ2-7; possibly TRBD1 for D (6 bases). The CDR3 consists of 15 residues. In germline, CDR1 is MNHEY, CDR2 SMNVEV (reference sequence). Trimming stripped 5 bases from V and 7 bases from J, with 21 bases between. CDR3 loop: CASSQTGYLIGEQYF. DNA for the CDR3: TGTGCCAGCAGTCAAACAGGGTATTTGATAGGGGAGCAGTACTTC.

This clone occurred a few times. This chain connects TRBV7-2 to TRBJ2-5; D is perhaps TRBD2 (6 bases). Germline assignment: CDR1 SGHTA and CDR2 FQGNSA. V was shortened by 5 bases and J by 5 bases, with 18 bases between the two germline ends. This CDR3 has 15 residues. CDR3 region: CASSPNMGGGETQYF. In nucleotides, the CDR3 is TGTGCCAGCAGCCCCAACATGGGGGGTGGGGAGACCCAGTACTTC.

This chain links TRBV19 with TRBJ1-5, with a weak D call TRBD1 (6 bases). Between the trimmed V and J ends, which lost 2 bases and 0 bases, there was a span of 23 bases. The CDR3 is 20 residues long. CDR1 LNHDA and CDR2 SQIVND come from the germline V gene (reference sequence). CDR3 DNA: TGTGCCAGTAGTATACGGGGGGGGCCTCTTACTTTATATAGCAATCAGCCCCAGCATTTT. The encoded protein is CASSIRGGPLTLYSNQPQHF.

V usage is TRBV5-4 and J usage is TRBJ2-3, with 9 bases lining up with TRBD2. The CDR3 runs 17 residues. J lost 3 bases, V lost 3 bases, and 11 bases had no gene match. Germline lookup yields CDR1 SGHNT and CDR2 YYREEE (reference sequence). The CDR3 DNA reads as TGTGCCAGCAGCTCCCTGGTTAGCGGGGGAGCAACAGATACGCAGTATTTT. Its protein is CASSSLVSGGATDTQYF.

With respect to this clone: Its ends do not fully match the called genes, so a read error is possible. The sample carries other DNA sequences with the same CDR3. CDR3 in DNA: TGTGCCAGTATTTATTCCCCGGGACAGGTAAACACTGAAGCCTTCTTT. This translates into CASIYSPGQVNTEAFF. V and J are TRBV19 and TRBJ1-1; 8 bases match TRBD1. Germline assignment: CDR1 LNHDA and CDR2 SQIVND (reference sequence). There are 16 residues in the CDR3.

This chain uses TRBV11-2 with TRBJ1-1; a weak D match, TRBD1 (6 bases). V lost 4 bases and J lost 4, with 10 bases in between. Germline assignment: CDR1 SGHAT and CDR2 FQNNGV. CDR3 length: 13 amino acids. CDR3 amino acids: CASSSQGSTEAFF. The CDR3 region has the DNA TGTGCCAGCAGCTCACAGGGTTCCACTGAAGCTTTCTTT.

The CDR3 sequence: CASIPGSGGPNEQFF. DNA for the CDR3: TGCGCCAGCATCCCTGGGAGCGGGGGGCCCAATGAGCAGTTCTTC. The chain combines TRBV5-1 with TRBJ2-1, with 9 positions matching TRBD2. From germline, CDR1 is SGHRS and CDR2 YFSETQ. The CDR3 runs 15 residues. V lost 6 bases, J lost 6 bases, and 10 bases stayed unmatched.

The chain has TRBV5-6 and TRBJ1-2, with a tentative D call TRBD1 (5 bases). This CDR3 comprises 14 residues. CDR1 and CDR2 from the germline V gene are SGHDT and YYEEEE. V lost 4 bases to trimming and J lost 8 bases, with 18 bases between them. The CDR3 sequence is CASSTTVTLLGYTF. As DNA, the CDR3 is TGTGCCAGCAGCACGACAGTGACCCTTCTAGGCTACACCTTC. The variable domain in full, completed from reference TRBV5-6 and TRBJ1-2, reads DAGVTQSPTHLIKTRGQQVTLRCSPKSGHDTVSWYQQALGQGPQFIFQYYEEEERQRGNFPDRFSGHQFPNYSSELNVNALLLGDSALYLCASSTTVTLLGYTFGSGTRLTVV.

The chain uses TRBV6-5 and TRBJ2-1; 7 nucleotides match TRBD2. CDR3 length: 14 residues. Germline loops: CDR1 MNHEY, CDR2 SVGAGI. V lost 5 bases to trimming and J lost 5 bases; unmatched junction nucleotides: 6. The CDR3 is CASSRRRGNNEQFF. The DNA of the CDR3 is TGTGCCAGCAGTCGGAGGCGGGGGAACAATGAGCAGTTCTTC.

The genes are TRBV9 and TRBJ1-1; D call uncertain. In germline, CDR1 is SGDLS, CDR2 YYNGEE. The CDR3 is 13 amino acids. Trimming stripped 2 bases from V and 0 bases from J, with 5 bases between. CDR3 protein: CASSVSMNTEAFF. In DNA form, the CDR3 reads TGTGCCAGCAGCGTCTCTATGAACACTGAAGCTTTCTTT.

The chain couples TRBV5-6 to TRBJ2-7, with a tentative D call TRBD2 (5 bases). The CDR3 spans 15 residues. Per germline, CDR1 SGHDT and CDR2 YYEEEE. Between the trimmed V and J ends, which lost 3 bases and 0 bases, there was a span of 13 bases. CDR3 sequence (DNA): TGTGCCAGCAGCTGGTCGGGGTTAAGCTCCTACGAGCAGTACTTC. It is translated as CASSWSGLSSYEQYF.

V is TRBV5-4 and J is TRBJ2-1; 7 bases agree with TRBD2. Germline V gene lookup returns CDR1 SGHNT and CDR2 YYREEE (reference sequence). J was trimmed by 1 base and V by 3 bases; bases with no gene match: 7. This CDR3 has 16 amino acids. The CDR3 sequence: CASSSSGTKSYNEQFF. CDR3 in DNA: TGTGCCAGCAGCTCTTCCGGGACTAAGTCCTACAATGAGCAGTTCTTC. The full variable domain, with the rest looked up from reference TRBV5-4 and TRBJ2-1, is ETGVTQSPTHLIKTRGQQVTLRCSSQSGHNTVSWYQQALGQGPQFIFQYYREEENGRGNFPPRFSGLQFPNYSSELNVNALELDDSALYLCASSSSGTKSYNEQFFGPGTRLTVL.

This clone turned up a few times. The chain combines TRBV2 with TRBJ2-4, with TRBD1 matching 9 bases. CDR1 SNHLY and CDR2 FYNNEI come from the germline V gene. There are 12 residues in the CDR3. V was clipped by 6 bases and J by 7 bases; unmatched bases: 1. The CDR3 spells CASRGQGNIQYF. The CDR3 DNA reads TGTGCCAGCAGAGGACAGGGGAACATTCAGTACTTC. The whole variable domain, filled in from reference TRBV2 and TRBJ2-4, reads EPEVTQTPSHQVTQMGQEVILRCVPISNHLYFYWYRQILGQKVEFLVSFYNNEISEKSEIFDDQFSVERPDGSNFTLKIRSTKLEDSAMYFCASRGQGNIQYFGAGTRLSVL.